This T cell receptor (beta chain) was retrieved from a study of PD-1 blockade in classical Hodgkin lymphoma. Study-level information: Patients were administered nivolumab (3 mg/kg intravenously) every 2 weeks.

Time point of the sample: cycle 4 day 1 (C4D1), after less than 7 weeks of nivolumab. Each and every patient relapsed after autologous stem cell transplantation, and patients got differing brentuximab vedotin exposure. The CDR3 sequence is 13 residues long. CDR1 LGHNA and CDR2 YNFKEQ come from the germline V gene. V was cut by 1 base and J by 3 bases, with 6 bases left in between. A note on this clone: Antigen unknown.

Study outcomes and limitations: What drove the repertoire differences, possibly disease activity or prior therapy, has not been defined. While CD8+ TCR diversity did not rise significantly by C4D1, CD4+ TCR diversity did. Relapsed/refractory patients reportedly had lower baseline diversity than newly diagnosed patients.

The table came from immunoSEQ multiplex PCR; TCRdb's copy has only in-frame clones and leaves some out. The sample yields roughly 30,000 clones, 81% seen once. Sequencing used peripheral blood mononuclear cells (PBMCs), obtained before the fourth cycle of nivolumab. The chain employs TRBV4-2 and TRBJ1-1; D gene ambiguous. The source is a human donor with classical Hodgkin lymphoma. Here the CDR3 reads CASSQVRYTEAFF. CDR3 in DNA: TGTGCCAGCAGCCAAGTCAGGTACACTGAAGCTTTCTTT.